The clone carrying this TCR beta chain was seen at least ten times. This sample is part of a study of T cells in Graves' hyperthyroidism and ophthalmopathy. PBMCs stemmed from less than 13 ml fresh peripheral blood. TCR beta CDR3 region amplification was performed from RNA transcripts. During a first-round RT-PCR of the TCR CDR3, the HTBI primer set was used. TCRdb analysed the multiplex PCR reads with MiXCR anew, one entry per CDR3 protein. The sample comprises some 180,000 distinct CDR3 sequences, 17% of which are singletons, and 53% rests with the top ten. Germline V lookup: CDR1 WSHSY, CDR2 SAAADI. V gave up 4 bases and J gave up 7 bases, with 5 bases separating them. The CDR3 has 12 residues.

The source of this sequence is a woman aged 50 to 60 with Graves' hyperthyroidism. The chain carries TRBV10-2 and TRBJ1-6; D gene unclear. The specimen was blood. DNA for the CDR3: TGCGCCAGCAGTGTCGGAAATTCACCCCTCCACTTT. Amino acid sequence: CASSVGNSPLHF.